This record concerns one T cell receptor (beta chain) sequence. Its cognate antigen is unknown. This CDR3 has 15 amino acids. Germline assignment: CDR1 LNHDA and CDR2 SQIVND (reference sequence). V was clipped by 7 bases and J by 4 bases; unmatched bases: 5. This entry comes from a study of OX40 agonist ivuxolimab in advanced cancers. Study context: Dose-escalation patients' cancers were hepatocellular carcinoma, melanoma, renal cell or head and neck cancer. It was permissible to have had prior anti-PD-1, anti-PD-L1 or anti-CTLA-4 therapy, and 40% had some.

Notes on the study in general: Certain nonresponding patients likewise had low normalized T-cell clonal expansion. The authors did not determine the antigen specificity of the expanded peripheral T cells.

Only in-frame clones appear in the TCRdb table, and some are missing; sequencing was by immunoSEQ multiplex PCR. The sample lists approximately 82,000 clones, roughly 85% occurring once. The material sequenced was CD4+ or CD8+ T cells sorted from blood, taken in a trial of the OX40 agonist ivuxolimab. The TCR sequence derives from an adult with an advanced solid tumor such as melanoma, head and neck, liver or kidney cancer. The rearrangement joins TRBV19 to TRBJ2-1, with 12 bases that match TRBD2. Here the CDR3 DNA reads TGTGCCAGTACCCCACTAGCGGGGGGATACAATGAGCAGTTCTTC. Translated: CASTPLAGGYNEQFF.